This is a list of T cell receptor beta chains from one sample in a study of CD8 T cells in Susac syndrome. TCRdb reprocessed the immunoSEQ multiplex PCR reads with MiXCR, giving one entry per CDR3 protein. The data show approximately 200,000 distinct CDR3 sequences, almost 96% seen once. Sequencing was done on a sample of CD4+ T cells from PBMCs. The receptor source for this set is a human donor with multiple sclerosis. CDR3s include the opening cysteine and the closing phenylalanine or tryptophan. Each record gives: J gene, D gene, V gene, CDR3 DNA, CDR3 protein. D genes are given only for firm matches.

TRBJ1-2	NA	TRBV18	TGTGCCAGCTCACCGGGATCGAGGAGTGACACCTTC	CASSPGSRSDTF
TRBJ1-5	NA	TRBV30	TGTGCGCTGGGGGGTTTCAATCAGCCCCAGCATTTT	CALGGFNQPQHF
TRBJ2-7	TRBD1	TRBV6-5	TGTGCCAGCAGTTCCTCGGGACAGGGGGCACGCGAGCAGTACTTC	CASSSSGQGAREQYF
TRBJ2-7	NA	TRBV6-2/TRBV6-3	TGTGCCAGCAGTTACGACCGCAGGAACCTATACGAGCAGTACTTC	CASSYDRRNLYEQYF
TRBJ1-5	NA	TRBV12-3/TRBV12-4	TGTGCCAGCAGTTCGAATACGGGGCCCCAGCATTTT	CASSSNTGPQHF
TRBJ1-5	TRBD1	TRBV6-6	TGTGCCAGCGGACAGGGGGGCAATCAGCCCCAGCATTTT	CASGQGGNQPQHF
TRBJ2-5	TRBD1	TRBV3-1	TGTGCCAGCAGCCAAGAGAGCAGGGGGCTTATCCGACAAGAGACCCAGTACTTC	CASSQESRGLIRQETQYF
TRBJ2-7	NA	TRBV30	TGTGCCCACAACCCCGCGGGGAGCTCCTACGAGCAGTACTTC	CAHNPAGSSYEQYF
TRBJ1-1	NA	TRBV29-1	TGCAGCGTTGAAGTAATCCTGGGGCATATGAACACTGAAGCTTTCTTT	CSVEVILGHMNTEAFF
TRBJ2-7	NA	TRBV30	TGTGCCTGGAGTGTGATAAGGGGCGCCGAGCAGTACTTC	CAWSVIRGAEQYF
TRBJ2-5	NA	TRBV24-1	TGTGCCACCAGTGATTCGACAACGGGGGAGACCCAGTACTTC	CATSDSTTGETQYF
TRBJ1-1	NA	TRBV12-3/TRBV12-4	TGTGCCAGCAGCTCCCTTCTCACAGGATGGAACACTGAAGCTTTCTTT	CASSSLLTGWNTEAFF
TRBJ2-1	TRBD1	TRBV29-1	TGCAGCGCGAAAGGGGGCGAATACGAGCAGTTCTTC	CSAKGGEYEQFF
TRBJ2-3	TRBD1	TRBV29-1	TGCAGCGGACGGGACAGGGGGATTTCAGATACGCAGTATTTT	CSGRDRGISDTQYF
TRBJ2-7	TRBD1	TRBV29-1	TGCAGCGTTGATAGCGGGACAGGGGGCCTCGAGCAGTACTTC	CSVDSGTGGLEQYF